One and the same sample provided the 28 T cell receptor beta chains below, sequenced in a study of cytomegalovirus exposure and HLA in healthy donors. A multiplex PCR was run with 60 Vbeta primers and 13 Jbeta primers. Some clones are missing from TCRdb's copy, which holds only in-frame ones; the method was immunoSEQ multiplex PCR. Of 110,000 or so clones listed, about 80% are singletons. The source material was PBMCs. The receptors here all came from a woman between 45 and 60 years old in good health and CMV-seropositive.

The CDR3 nucleotides read TGCGCCAGCAGCCAAGTTCAGCGGACGGAACCAGATACGCAGTATTTT. It translates to CASSQVQRTEPDTQYF. This chain links TRBV4-1 with TRBJ2-3; a possible D gene is TRBD2 (5 bases). Between the trimmed V and J ends, which lost 1 base and 4 bases, there was a span of 15 bases. The CDR3 totals 16 residues. Germline-derived CDR1 and CDR2 are MGHRA and YSYEKL.

The CDR3 loop reads CASSLGGGLYNEQFF. The CDR3 DNA reads as TGTGCCAGCAGCTTGGGCGGGGGTCTTTACAATGAGCAGTTCTTC. The J gene is TRBJ2-1, the V gene TRBV5-4; 7 nucleotides match TRBD2. CDR1 is SGHNT and CDR2 is YYREEE in the germline V gene (reference sequence). The CDR3 runs to 15 residues. Trimming at V came to 0 bases and at J to 4 bases, leaving 4 bases not matched to a gene.

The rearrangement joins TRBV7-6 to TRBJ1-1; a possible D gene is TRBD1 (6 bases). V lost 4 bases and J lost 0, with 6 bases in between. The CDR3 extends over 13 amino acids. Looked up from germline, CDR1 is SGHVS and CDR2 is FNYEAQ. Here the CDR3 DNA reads TGTGCCAGCAGCTGGACAGTGAACACTGAAGCTTTCTTT. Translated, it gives CASSWTVNTEAFF.

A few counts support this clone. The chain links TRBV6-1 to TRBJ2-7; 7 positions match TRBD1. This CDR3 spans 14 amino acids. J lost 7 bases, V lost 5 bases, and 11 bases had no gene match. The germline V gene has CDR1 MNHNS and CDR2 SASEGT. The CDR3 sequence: CASSPTGPYGEQYF. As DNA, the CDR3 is TGTGCCAGCAGTCCGACAGGGCCCTATGGGGAGCAGTACTTC.

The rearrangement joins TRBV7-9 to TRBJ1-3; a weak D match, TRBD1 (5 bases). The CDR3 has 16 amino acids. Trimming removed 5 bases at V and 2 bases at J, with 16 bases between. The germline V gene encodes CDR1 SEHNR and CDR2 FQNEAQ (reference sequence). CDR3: CASSPWQGGTGNTIYF. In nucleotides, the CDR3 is TGTGCCAGCAGCCCCTGGCAGGGTGGAACTGGAAACACCATATATTTT.

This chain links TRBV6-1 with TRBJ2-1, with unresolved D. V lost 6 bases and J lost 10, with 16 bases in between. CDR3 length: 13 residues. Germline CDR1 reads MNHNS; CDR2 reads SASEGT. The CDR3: CASSQMTRQEQFF. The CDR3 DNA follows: TGTGCCAGCAGCCAAATGACGAGGCAGGAGCAGTTCTTC.

The CDR3 DNA is TGTGCCAGCAGAGTGTGGGACAGGGATGGAGAGCAGTTCTTC. Protein product: CASRVWDRDGEQFF. The chain is built from TRBV25-1 and TRBJ2-1; 9 nucleotides agree with TRBD1. Germline loops: CDR1 MGHDK, CDR2 SYGVNS. The V and J ends lost 6 bases and 10 bases, in that order; junction bases with no gene match: 10. The CDR3 contains 14 residues.

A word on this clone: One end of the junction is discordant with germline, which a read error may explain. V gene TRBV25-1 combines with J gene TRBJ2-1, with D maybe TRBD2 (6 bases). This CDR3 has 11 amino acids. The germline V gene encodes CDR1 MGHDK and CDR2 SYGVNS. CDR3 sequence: CASSESREPFF. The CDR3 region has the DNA TGTGCCAGCAGTGAATCCCGGGAGCCGTTCTTC.

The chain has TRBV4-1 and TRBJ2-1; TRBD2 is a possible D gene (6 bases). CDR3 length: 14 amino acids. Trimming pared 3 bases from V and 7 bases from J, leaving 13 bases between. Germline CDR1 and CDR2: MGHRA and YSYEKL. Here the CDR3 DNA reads TGCGCCAGCAGCCAGGCGACTAGAGGGAATGAGCAGTTCTTC. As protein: CASSQATRGNEQFF.

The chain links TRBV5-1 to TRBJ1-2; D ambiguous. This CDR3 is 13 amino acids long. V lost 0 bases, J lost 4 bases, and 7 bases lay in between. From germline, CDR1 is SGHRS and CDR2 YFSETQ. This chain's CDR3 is CASSLDSLYGYTF. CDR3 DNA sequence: TGCGCCAGCAGCTTGGACAGCCTCTATGGCTACACCTTC. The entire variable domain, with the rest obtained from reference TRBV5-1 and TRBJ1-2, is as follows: KAGVTQTPRYLIKTRGQQVTLSCSPISGHRSVSWYQQTPGQGLQFLFEYFSETQRNKGNFPGRFSGRQFSNSRSEMNVSTLELGDSALYLCASSLDSLYGYTFGSGTRLTVV.

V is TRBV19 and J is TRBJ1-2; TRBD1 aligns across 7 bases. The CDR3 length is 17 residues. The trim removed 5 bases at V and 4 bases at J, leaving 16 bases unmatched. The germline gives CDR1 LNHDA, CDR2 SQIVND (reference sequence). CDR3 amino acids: CASSLRVGGSFSYGYTF. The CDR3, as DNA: TGTGCCAGTAGTCTCCGGGTAGGGGGCTCCTTTTCCTATGGCTACACCTTC.

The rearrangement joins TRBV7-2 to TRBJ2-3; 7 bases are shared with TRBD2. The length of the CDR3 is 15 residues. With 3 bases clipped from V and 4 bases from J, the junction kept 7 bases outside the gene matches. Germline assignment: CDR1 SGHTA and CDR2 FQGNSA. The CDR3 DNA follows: TGTGCCAGCAGCTTTGTGGCGGGAGAGGCAGATACGCAGTATTTT. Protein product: CASSFVAGEADTQYF.

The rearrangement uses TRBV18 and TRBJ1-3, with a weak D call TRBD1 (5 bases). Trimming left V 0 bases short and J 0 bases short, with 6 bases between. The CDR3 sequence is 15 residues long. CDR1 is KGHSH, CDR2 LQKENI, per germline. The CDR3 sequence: CASSPPGGSGNTIYF. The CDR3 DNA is TGTGCCAGCTCACCACCGGGGGGCTCTGGAAACACCATATATTTT.

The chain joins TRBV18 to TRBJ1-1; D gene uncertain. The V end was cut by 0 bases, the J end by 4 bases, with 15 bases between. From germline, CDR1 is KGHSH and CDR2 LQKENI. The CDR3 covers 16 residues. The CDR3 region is CASSPPLPGRGTEAFF. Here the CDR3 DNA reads TGTGCCAGCTCACCACCCCTGCCAGGTCGGGGCACTGAAGCTTTCTTT.

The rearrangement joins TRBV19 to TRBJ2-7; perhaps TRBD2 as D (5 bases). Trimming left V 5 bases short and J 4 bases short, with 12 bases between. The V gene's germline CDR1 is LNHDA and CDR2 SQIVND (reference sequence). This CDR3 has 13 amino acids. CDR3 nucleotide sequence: TGTGCCAGTAGTCTCGGGGTAGGGTACGAGCAGTACTTC. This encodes CASSLGVGYEQYF.

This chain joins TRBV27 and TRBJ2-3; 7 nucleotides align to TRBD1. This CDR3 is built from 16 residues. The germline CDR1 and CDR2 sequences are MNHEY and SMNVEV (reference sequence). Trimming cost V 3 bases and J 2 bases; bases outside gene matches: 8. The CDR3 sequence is CASSFTTGLPTDTQYF. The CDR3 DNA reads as TGTGCCAGCAGTTTCACGACAGGGTTGCCCACAGATACGCAGTATTTT.

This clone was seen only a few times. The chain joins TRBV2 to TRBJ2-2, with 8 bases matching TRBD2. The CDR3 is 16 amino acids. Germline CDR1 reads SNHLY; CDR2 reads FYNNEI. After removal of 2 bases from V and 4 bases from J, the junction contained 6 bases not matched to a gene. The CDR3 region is CASSERGGAATGELFF. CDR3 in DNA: TGTGCCAGCAGTGAACGGGGGGGGGCCGCCACCGGGGAGCTGTTTTTT.

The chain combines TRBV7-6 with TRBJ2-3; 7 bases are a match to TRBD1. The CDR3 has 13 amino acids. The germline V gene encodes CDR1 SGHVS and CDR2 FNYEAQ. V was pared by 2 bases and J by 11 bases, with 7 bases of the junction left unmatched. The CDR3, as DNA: TGTGCCAGCAGCTTAACACAGGGGATAGGGCAGTATTTT. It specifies CASSLTQGIGQYF.

CDR3 protein: CASSLKRTGELFF. In nucleotides, the CDR3 is TGTGCCAGCAGCTTAAAGCGGACCGGGGAGCTGTTTTTT. V gene TRBV7-2 combines with J gene TRBJ2-2; perhaps TRBD2 as D (5 bases). CDR1 and CDR2 from the germline V gene are SGHTA and FQGNSA. The CDR3 spans 13 residues. Trimming removed 2 bases at V and 5 bases at J, with 6 bases between. The variable domain in full, with the rest retrieved from reference TRBV7-2 and TRBJ2-2, is GAGVSQSPSNKVTEKGKDVELRCDPISGHTALYWYRQSLGQGLEFLIYFQGNSAPDKSGLPSDRFSAERTGGSVSTLTIQRTQQEDSAVYLCASSLKRTGELFFGEGSRLTVL.

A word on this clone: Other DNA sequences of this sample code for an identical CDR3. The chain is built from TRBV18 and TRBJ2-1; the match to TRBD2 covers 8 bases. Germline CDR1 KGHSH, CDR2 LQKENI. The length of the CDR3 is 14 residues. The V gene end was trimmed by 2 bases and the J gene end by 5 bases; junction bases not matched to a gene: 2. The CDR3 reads CASSPGTSNNEQFF. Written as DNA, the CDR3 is TGTGCCAGCTCACCAGGGACTAGTAACAATGAGCAGTTCTTC.

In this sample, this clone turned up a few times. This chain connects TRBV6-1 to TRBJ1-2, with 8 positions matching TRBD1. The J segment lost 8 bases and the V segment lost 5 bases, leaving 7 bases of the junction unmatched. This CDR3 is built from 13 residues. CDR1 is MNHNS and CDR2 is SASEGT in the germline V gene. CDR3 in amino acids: CASSPDRGGGYTF. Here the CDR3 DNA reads TGTGCCAGCAGTCCCGACAGGGGAGGCGGCTACACCTTC.

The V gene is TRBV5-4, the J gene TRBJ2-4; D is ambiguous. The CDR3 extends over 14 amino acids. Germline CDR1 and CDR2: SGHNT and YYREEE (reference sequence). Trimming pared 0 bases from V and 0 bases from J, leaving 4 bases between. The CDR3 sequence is CASSLAIAKNIQYF. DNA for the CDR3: TGTGCCAGCAGCTTGGCCATAGCCAAAAACATTCAGTACTTC.

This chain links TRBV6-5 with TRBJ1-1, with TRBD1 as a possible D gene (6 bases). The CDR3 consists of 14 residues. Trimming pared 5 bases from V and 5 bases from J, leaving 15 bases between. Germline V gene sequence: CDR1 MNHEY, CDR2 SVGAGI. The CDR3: CASSPQGTRTEAFF. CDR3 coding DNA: TGTGCCAGCAGTCCCCAGGGGACGAGAACTGAAGCTTTCTTT.

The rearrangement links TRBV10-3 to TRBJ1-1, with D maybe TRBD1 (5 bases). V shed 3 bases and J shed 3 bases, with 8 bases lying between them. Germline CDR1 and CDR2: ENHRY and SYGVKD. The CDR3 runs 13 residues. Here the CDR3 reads CAISDREDTEAFF. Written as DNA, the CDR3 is TGTGCCATCAGTGACAGGGAAGACACTGAAGCTTTCTTT.

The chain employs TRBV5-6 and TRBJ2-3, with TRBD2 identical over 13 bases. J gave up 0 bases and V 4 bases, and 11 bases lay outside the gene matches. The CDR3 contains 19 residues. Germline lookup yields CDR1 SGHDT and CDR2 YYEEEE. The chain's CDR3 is CASSNGRTSGGWSTDTQYF. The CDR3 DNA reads TGTGCCAGCAGCAACGGAAGGACTAGCGGGGGCTGGAGCACAGATACGCAGTATTTT.

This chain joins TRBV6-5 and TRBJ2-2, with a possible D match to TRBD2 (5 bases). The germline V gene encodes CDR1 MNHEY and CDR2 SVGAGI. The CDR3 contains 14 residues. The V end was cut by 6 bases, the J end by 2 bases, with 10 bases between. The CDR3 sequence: CASSPGFNTGELFF. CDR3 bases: TGTGCCAGCAGCCCGGGATTTAACACCGGGGAGCTGTTTTTT.

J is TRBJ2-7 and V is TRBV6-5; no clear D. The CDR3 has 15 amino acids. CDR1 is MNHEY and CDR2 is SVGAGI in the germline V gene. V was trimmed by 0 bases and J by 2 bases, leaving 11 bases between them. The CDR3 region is CASSYSSGAAYEQYF. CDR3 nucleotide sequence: TGTGCCAGCAGTTACTCGTCAGGTGCAGCCTACGAGCAGTACTTC.

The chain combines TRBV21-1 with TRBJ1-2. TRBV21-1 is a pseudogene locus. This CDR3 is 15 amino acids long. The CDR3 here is CASSSPGLGGYGYTF. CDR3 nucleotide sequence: TGTGCCAGCAGTTCACCGGGACTGGGCGGCTATGGCTACACCTTC.